The rows below give T cell receptor beta chains drawn from one sample of a study of cytomegalovirus exposure and HLA in healthy donors. The repertoire was sequenced with immunoSEQ multiplex PCR; TCRdb's copy has only in-frame clones and lacks some. The top ten hold about 8.2% of the sample, which has some 150,000 clones, nearly 90% seen once. Material: PBMCs. The receptors were sampled from a woman aged 18-29 years in good health and CMV-seropositive. Each CDR3 is given with its conserved first and last residue. Each record gives: D gene, J gene, CDR3 length, V gene, clone size, CDR3 DNA, CDR3 protein. The D gene is left open where the match is weak. Not all rows give a size; the values are once, few, many and, for expanded clones, a class.

TRBD1 | TRBJ2-2 | 17 | TRBV18 | - | TGTGCCAGCTCACCACCAAGGACAGGGGTGAAAACCGGGGAGCTGTTTTTT | CASSPPRTGVKTGELFF
TRBD1 | TRBJ1-6 | 14 | TRBV5-6 | - | TGTGCCAGCGTCTCAGGGGGCTATAATTCACCCCTCCACTTT | CASVSGGYNSPLHF
TRBD1 | TRBJ1-6 | 14 | TRBV19 | - | TGTGCCAGTAGTTTCGGACAGGGTAACTCACCCCTCCACTTT | CASSFGQGNSPLHF
- | TRBJ2-4 | 15 | TRBV5-5 | - | TGTGCCAGCAGCTCGACCCCCCGGACAGTCCACATTCAGTACTTC | CASSSTPRTVHIQYF
TRBD1 | TRBJ2-1 | 14 | TRBV13 | once | TGTGCCAGCAGCTCAGGGGGCTTCGACAATGAGCAGTTCTTC | CASSSGGFDNEQFF
TRBD1 | TRBJ2-7 | 14 | TRBV19 | once | TGTGCCAGTAGTATTAGTCACAGGGGCTACGAGCAGTACTTC | CASSISHRGYEQYF
TRBD2 | TRBJ2-5 | 14 | TRBV11-2 | - | TGTGCCAGCAGCTTAGAACCTAGCGGCGAGACCCAGTACTTC | CASSLEPSGETQYF
TRBD2 | TRBJ2-1 | 16 | TRBV30 | - | TGTGCCTGGAGGGACCCCCGACTAGCGGGGGACAATGAGCAGTTCTTC | CAWRDPRLAGDNEQFF
TRBD1 | TRBJ2-7 | 17 | TRBV7-8 | - | TGTGCCAGCAGCCCCAGTTATGGGACAGCTGTCTCCTACGAGCAGTACTTC | CASSPSYGTAVSYEQYF
TRBD2 | TRBJ2-1 | 15 | TRBV7-9 | - | TGTGCCAGCAGCTTAGGACCGGGAGGAGACAATGAGCAGTTCTTC | CASSLGPGGDNEQFF
- | TRBJ1-5 | 13 | TRBV11-2 | - | TGTGCCAGCAGCTGGGGGCCCTATCAGCCCCAGCATTTT | CASSWGPYQPQHF
- | TRBJ1-2 | 15 | TRBV19 | - | TGTGCCATTGAGGTGGGGTGGGAGGGTCCCTATGGCTACACCTTC | CAIEVGWEGPYGYTF
- | TRBJ2-7 | 14 | TRBV29-1 | - | TGCAGCGTTGAAGAGGTAGGGACTTCCTACGAGCAGTACTTC | CSVEEVGTSYEQYF
- | TRBJ1-1 | 14 | TRBV11-3 | - | TGTGCCAGCAGCGTAGAGGGCAAGAACACTGAAGCTTTCTTT | CASSVEGKNTEAFF
TRBD1 | TRBJ2-7 | 14 | TRBV30 | - | TGTGCCTGGAGTGTGGGACAGGCCTTAGGAGAGCAGTACTTC | CAWSVGQALGEQYF
- | TRBJ1-5 | 14 | TRBV5-1 | - | TGCGCCAGCAGCTTGGGGGGCAGGGGCCAGCCCCAGCATTTT | CASSLGGRGQPQHF
- | TRBJ2-2 | 14 | TRBV7-9 | - | TGTGCCAGCAGCACGACAGGGAACACCGGGGAGCTGTTTTTT | CASSTTGNTGELFF
- | TRBJ1-2 | 18 | TRBV4-1 | - | TGCGCCAGCAGCCAAGACCTCGGTCTAGGGAGCAACCCCTATGGCTACACCTTC | CASSQDLGLGSNPYGYTF
- | TRBJ1-5 | 16 | TRBV27 | - | TGTGCCAGCAGTTTATTGGGTGATTGGCAGGGCCAGCCCCAGCATTTT | CASSLLGDWQGQPQHF
TRBD1 | TRBJ2-3 | 16 | TRBV27 | - | TGTGCCAGCAGTTCCGGCCCCCGGGACAGGGAAGATACGCAGTATTTT | CASSSGPRDREDTQYF
- | TRBJ1-5 | 15 | TRBV28 | - | TGTGCCAGCAGTCACGACAGGTATAGCAATCAGCCCCAGCATTTT | CASSHDRYSNQPQHF
TRBD2 | TRBJ2-2 | 18 | TRBV5-1 | - | TGCGCCAGCAGCTTCCCTCCCTATAGCGGGGGGAACACCGGGGAGCTGTTTTTT | CASSFPPYSGGNTGELFF
TRBD2 | TRBJ2-2 | 16 | TRBV14 | - | TGTGCCAGCAGTCGGCTAGCGGGGGATAACACCGGGGAGCTGTTTTTT | CASSRLAGDNTGELFF
TRBD2 | TRBJ2-7 | 15 | TRBV30 | - | TGTGCCTGGTCGGGAGGACTAGCGGGGGTCTACGAGCAGTACTTC | CAWSGGLAGVYEQYF
- | TRBJ1-2 | 13 | TRBV4-2 | - | TGTGCCAGCAGCGAAGGTGGGCCGGAAGGCTACACCTTC | CASSEGGPEGYTF
TRBD2 | TRBJ2-7 | 15 | TRBV5-1 | - | TGCGCCAGCAGTGTGGGGACTAGCATTGTCTACGAGCAGTACTTC | CASSVGTSIVYEQYF
- | TRBJ2-4 | 13 | TRBV12-5 | once | TGTGCTAGTGGTTTGAATCGAGGAGACATTCAGTACTTC | CASGLNRGDIQYF
TRBD2 | TRBJ2-1 | 19 | TRBV28 | - | TGTGCCAGCAGTTTATTACATATAAGCGGGGGGGCCGAGTACAATGAGCAGTTCTTC | CASSLLHISGGAEYNEQFF
- | TRBJ1-2 | 20 | TRBV6-1 | - | TGTGCCAGCAGTGAAGCCTGGGTTGGGAGGGGACCGGAAGAAAGGTATGGCTACACCTTC | CASSEAWVGRGPEERYGYTF
- | TRBJ1-2 | 15 | TRBV6-5 | - | TGTGCCAGCAGTTATCGCGGAGGATTCAACTATGGCTACACCTTC | CASSYRGGFNYGYTF
- | TRBJ1-1 | 13 | TRBV4-2 | - | TGTGCCAGCAGCCAAGAGGGGGGGACTGAAGCTTTCTTT | CASSQEGGTEAFF
- | TRBJ2-5 | 11 | TRBV29-1 | - | TGCAGCGCCCGCGTTGTCTGGACCCAGTACTTC | CSARVVWTQYF
TRBD1 | TRBJ2-2 | 15 | TRBV7-2 | - | TGTGCCAGCAGCGAAAGGGGACAGTACGACGGGGAGCTGTTTTTT | CASSERGQYDGELFF
- | TRBJ1-3 | 15 | TRBV10-2 | - | TGCGCCAGCAGTTTCAGGGGTGACTCTGGAAACACCATATATTTT | CASSFRGDSGNTIYF
- | TRBJ1-1 | 18 | TRBV28 | - | TGTGCCAGCAGTCCCCTGGCAAGACCCGGGGTGGGGAGCACTGAAGCTTTCTTT | CASSPLARPGVGSTEAFF
TRBD1 | TRBJ2-1 | 13 | TRBV10-1 | - | TGCGCCAGCAGTAGGACAGGGGGCGATGAGCAGTTCTTC | CASSRTGGDEQFF
- | TRBJ1-4 | 14 | TRBV4-2 | - | TGTGCCAGCAGCCCTAAGTCCACCGGGGAAAAACTGTTTTTT | CASSPKSTGEKLFF
TRBD1 | TRBJ1-2 | 13 | TRBV28 | - | TGTGCCAGCAGCCAACAGGGGAGCTATGGCTACACCTTC | CASSQQGSYGYTF
TRBD1 | TRBJ1-2 | 14 | TRBV6-1 | - | TGTGCCAGCAGTGAAGTGGGGACAGGGTATGGCTACACCTTC | CASSEVGTGYGYTF
TRBD2 | TRBJ2-1 | 17 | TRBV7-7 | once | TGTGCTAGCAGCTTAACCTTACTAGCGGGAAAACACAATGAGCAGTTCTTC | CASSLTLLAGKHNEQFF
- | TRBJ1-5 | 16 | TRBV6-1 | - | TGTGCCAGCAGTGAAGCGCGGAAACAGGGTGGTCAGCCCCAGCATTTT | CASSEARKQGGQPQHF
- | TRBJ1-1 | 14 | TRBV28 | - | TGTGCCAGCAGACCAAGGGGGAGCGTCACTGAAGCTTTCTTT | CASRPRGSVTEAFF
TRBD2 | TRBJ2-5 | 14 | TRBV2 | - | TGTGCCAGCAGTCTAGCGGGGCCCCAAGAGACCCAGTACTTC | CASSLAGPQETQYF
- | TRBJ1-3 | 17 | TRBV13 | - | TGTGCCAGCAGCGGCCGGACACACATCAGCTCTGGAAACACCATATATTTT | CASSGRTHISSGNTIYF
- | TRBJ2-2 | 18 | TRBV30 | - | TGTGCCTGGAGTGTACTTGGCGGGCTTTCCTTAGGCACCGGGGAGCTGTTTTTT | CAWSVLGGLSLGTGELFF
TRBD1 | TRBJ2-2 | 16 | TRBV9 | - | TGTGCCAGCAGCGAAAGTACAGGGGCCTCCGCCCTCGAGCTGTTTTTT | CASSESTGASALELFF
TRBD2 | TRBJ2-7 | 16 | TRBV10-3 | - | TGTGCCATCAGTGACCCCGCTATCGGGGGGACCTACGAGCAGTACTTC | CAISDPAIGGTYEQYF
TRBD1 | TRBJ2-7 | 16 | TRBV27 | - | TGTGCCAGCAGTTTATCGTCGGCAGGGGGATTCTACGAGCAGTACTTC | CASSLSSAGGFYEQYF
TRBD1 | TRBJ2-6 | 17 | TRBV28 | - | TGTGCCAGCAGCTCGGGACAGGGGGCCGCTGGGGCCAACGTCCTGACTTTC | CASSSGQGAAGANVLTF
- | TRBJ1-2 | 15 | TRBV19 | - | TGTGCCAGTAGTTCCGCAGACTCCGGGGGATATGGCTACACCTTC | CASSSADSGGYGYTF
TRBD2 | TRBJ2-5 | 11 | TRBV20-1 | once | TGCAGTGGGACTAGCACTGAGACCCAGTACTTC | CSGTSTETQYF
TRBD2 | TRBJ2-2 | 15 | TRBV15 | - | TGTGCCACCAGCACCCCCCGGGAGGGGTCCGGGGAGCTGTTTTTT | CATSTPREGSGELFF
TRBD2 | TRBJ2-1 | 16 | TRBV7-3 | - | TGTGCCAGCAGCCCCCGCGGGAGGGACTCCTACAATGAGCAGTTCTTC | CASSPRGRDSYNEQFF